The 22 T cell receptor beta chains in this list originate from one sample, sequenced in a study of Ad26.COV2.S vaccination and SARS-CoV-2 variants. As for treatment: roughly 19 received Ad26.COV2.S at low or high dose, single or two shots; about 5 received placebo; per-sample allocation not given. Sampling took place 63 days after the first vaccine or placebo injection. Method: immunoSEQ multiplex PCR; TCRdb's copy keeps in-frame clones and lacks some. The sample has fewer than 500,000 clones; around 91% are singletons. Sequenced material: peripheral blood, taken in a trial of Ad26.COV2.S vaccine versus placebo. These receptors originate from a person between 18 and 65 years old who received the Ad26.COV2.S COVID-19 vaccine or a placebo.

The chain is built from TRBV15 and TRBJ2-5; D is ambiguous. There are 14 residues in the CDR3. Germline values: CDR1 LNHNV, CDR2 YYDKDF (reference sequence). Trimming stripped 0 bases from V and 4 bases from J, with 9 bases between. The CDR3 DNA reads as TGTGCCACCAGCAGAGATCTCGCTGGAGAGACCCAGTACTTC. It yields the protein CATSRDLAGETQYF.

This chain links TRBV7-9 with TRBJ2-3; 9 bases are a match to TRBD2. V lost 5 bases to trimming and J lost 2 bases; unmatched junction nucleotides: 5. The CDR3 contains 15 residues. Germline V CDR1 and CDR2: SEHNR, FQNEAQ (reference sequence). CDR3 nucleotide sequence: TGTGCCAGCAGCAAACTAGCGGGTAACACAGATACGCAGTATTTT. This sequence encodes CASSKLAGNTDTQYF.

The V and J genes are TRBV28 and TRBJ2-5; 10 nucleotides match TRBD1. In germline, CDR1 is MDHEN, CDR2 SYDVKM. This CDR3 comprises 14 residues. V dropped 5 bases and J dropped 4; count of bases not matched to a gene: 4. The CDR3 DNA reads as TGTGCCAGCAGTGCGACAGGGGGCCCAGAGACCCAGTACTTC. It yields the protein CASSATGGPETQYF.

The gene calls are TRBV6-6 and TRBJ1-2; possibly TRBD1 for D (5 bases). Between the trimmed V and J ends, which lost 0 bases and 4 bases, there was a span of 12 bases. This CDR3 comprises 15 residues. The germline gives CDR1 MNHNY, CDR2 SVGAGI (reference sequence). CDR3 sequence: CASSYSSGAVYGYTF. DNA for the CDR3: TGTGCCAGCAGTTACTCGTCCGGGGCGGTCTATGGCTACACCTTC.

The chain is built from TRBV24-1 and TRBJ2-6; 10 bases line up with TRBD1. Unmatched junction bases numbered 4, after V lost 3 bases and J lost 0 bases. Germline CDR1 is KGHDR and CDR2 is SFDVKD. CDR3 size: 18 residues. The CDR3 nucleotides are TGTGCCACCAGTGATGACAGGGGGCAGAGCTCTGGGGCCAACGTCCTGACTTTC. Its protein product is CATSDDRGQSSGANVLTF.

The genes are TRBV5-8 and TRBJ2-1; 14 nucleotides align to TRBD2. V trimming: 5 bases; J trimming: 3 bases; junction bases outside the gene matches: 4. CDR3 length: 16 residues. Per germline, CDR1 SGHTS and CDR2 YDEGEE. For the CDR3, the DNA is TGTGCCAGCAGTCCCGGGACTAGCGGGAGCTACAATGAGCAGTTCTTC. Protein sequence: CASSPGTSGSYNEQFF.

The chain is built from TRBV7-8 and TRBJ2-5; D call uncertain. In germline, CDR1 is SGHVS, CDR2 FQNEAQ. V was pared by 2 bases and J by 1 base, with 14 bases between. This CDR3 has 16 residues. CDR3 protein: CASSLNPDPRQETQYF. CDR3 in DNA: TGTGCCAGCAGCTTAAACCCAGACCCCCGCCAAGAGACCCAGTACTTC.

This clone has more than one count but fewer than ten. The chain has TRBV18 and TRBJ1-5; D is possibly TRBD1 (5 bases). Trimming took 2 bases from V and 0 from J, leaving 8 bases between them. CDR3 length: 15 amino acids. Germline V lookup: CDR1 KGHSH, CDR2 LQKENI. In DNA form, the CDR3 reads TGTGCCAGCTCACCAGGGGCAAATAGCAATCAGCCCCAGCATTTT. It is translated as CASSPGANSNQPQHF. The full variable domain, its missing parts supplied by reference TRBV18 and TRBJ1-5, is NAGVMQNPRHLVRRRGQEARLRCSPMKGHSHVYWYRQLPEEGLKFMVYLQKENIIDESGMPKERFSAEFPKEGPSILRIQQVVRGDSAAYFCASSPGANSNQPQHFGDGTRLSIL.

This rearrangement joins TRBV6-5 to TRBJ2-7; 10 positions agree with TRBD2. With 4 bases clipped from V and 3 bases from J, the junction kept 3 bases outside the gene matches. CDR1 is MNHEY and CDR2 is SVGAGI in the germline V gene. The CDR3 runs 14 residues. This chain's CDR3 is CASSSSGSFYEQYF. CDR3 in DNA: TGTGCCAGCAGTTCTAGCGGGAGTTTCTACGAGCAGTACTTC.

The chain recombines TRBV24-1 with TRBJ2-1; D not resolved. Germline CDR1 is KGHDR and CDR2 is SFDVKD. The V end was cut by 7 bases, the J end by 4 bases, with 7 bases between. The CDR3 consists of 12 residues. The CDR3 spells CATRSAYNEQFF. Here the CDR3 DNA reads TGTGCCACCAGGAGCGCGTACAATGAGCAGTTCTTC.

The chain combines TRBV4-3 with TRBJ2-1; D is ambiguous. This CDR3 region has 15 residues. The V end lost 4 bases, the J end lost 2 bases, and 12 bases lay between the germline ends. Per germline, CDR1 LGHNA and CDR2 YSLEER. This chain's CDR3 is CASSLDPGPYNEQFF. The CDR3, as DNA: TGCGCCAGCAGCCTCGACCCGGGCCCCTACAATGAGCAGTTCTTC.

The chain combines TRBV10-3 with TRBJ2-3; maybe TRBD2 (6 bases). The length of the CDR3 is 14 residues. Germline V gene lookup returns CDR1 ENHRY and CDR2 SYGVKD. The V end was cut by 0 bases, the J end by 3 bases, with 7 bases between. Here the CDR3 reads CAISESGTTDTQYF. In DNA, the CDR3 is TGTGCCATCAGTGAGTCGGGGACTACAGATACGCAGTATTTT.

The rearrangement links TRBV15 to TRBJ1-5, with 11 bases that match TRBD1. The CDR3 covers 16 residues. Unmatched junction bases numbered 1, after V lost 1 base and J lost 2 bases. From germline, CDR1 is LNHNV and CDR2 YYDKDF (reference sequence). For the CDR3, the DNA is TGTGCCACCAGCAGAGGGGGACAGGGGGGCAATCAGCCCCAGCATTTT. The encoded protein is CATSRGGQGGNQPQHF.

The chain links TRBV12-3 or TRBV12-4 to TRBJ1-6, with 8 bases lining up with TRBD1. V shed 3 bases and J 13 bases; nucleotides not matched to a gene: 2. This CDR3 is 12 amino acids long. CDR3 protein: CASSLDRAPLHF. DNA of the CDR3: TGTGCCAGCAGTTTGGACAGGGCCCCCCTCCACTTT.

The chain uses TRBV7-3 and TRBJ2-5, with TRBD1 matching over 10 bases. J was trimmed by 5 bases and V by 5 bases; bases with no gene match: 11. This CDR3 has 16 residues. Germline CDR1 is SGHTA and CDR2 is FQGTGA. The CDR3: CASSHTSGQGRETQYF. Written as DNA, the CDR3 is TGTGCCAGCAGCCATACGTCGGGACAGGGGAGGGAGACCCAGTACTTC.

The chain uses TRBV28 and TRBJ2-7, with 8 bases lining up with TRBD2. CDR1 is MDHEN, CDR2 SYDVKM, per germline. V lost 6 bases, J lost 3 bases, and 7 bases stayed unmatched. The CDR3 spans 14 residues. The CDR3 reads CASSLAGTSYEQYF. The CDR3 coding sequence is TGTGCCAGCAGCCTCGCCGGGACTAGCTACGAGCAGTACTTC.

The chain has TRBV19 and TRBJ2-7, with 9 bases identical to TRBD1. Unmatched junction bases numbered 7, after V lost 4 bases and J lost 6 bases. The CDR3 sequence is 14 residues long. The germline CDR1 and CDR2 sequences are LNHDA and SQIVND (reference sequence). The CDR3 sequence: CASSTGQGMGEQYF. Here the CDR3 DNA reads TGTGCCAGTAGTACAGGACAGGGGATGGGCGAGCAGTACTTC.

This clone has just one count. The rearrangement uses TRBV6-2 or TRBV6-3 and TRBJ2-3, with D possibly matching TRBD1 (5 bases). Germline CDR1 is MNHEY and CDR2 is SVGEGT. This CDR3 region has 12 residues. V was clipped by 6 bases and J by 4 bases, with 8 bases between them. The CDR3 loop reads CASSRDADTQYF. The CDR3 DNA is TGTGCCAGCAGCAGGGATGCAGATACGCAGTATTTT.

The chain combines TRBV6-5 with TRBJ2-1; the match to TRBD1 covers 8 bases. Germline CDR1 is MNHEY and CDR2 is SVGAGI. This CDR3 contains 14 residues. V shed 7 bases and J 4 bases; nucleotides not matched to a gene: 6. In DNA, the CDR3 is TGTGCCAGCACTTCGGGACAGGCTTACAATGAGCAGTTCTTC. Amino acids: CASTSGQAYNEQFF.

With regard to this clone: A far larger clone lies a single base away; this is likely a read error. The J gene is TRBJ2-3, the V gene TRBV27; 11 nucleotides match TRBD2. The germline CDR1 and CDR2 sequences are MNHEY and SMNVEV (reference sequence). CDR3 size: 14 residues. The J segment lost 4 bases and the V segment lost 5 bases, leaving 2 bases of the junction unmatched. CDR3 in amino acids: CASSVAGGPDTQYF. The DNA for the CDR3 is TGTGCCAGCAGTGTAGCGGGAGGGCCAGATACGCAGTATTTT.

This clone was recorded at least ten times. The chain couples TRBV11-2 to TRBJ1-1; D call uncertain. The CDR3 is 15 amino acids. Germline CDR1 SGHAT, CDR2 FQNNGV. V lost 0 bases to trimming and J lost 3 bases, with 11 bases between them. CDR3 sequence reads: CASSLDLRRYTEAFF. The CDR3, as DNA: TGTGCCAGCAGCTTAGATCTTCGGCGGTACACTGAAGCTTTCTTT.

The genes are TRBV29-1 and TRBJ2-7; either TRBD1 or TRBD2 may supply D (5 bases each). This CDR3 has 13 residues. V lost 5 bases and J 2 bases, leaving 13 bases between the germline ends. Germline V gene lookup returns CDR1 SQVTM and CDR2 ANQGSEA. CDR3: CSVCRDPTYEQYF. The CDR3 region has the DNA TGCAGCGTTTGCCGGGACCCAACCTACGAGCAGTACTTC.